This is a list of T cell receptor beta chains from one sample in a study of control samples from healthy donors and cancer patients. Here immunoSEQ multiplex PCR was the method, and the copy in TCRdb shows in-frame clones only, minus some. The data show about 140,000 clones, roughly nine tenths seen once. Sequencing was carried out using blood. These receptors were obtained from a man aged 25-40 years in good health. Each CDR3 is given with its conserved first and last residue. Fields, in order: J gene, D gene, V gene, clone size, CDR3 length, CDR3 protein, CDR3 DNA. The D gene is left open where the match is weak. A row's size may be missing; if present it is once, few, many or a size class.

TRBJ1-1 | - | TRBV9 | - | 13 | CASSEDNLSEAFF | TGTGCCAGCAGCGAGGACAATTTATCTGAAGCTTTCTTT
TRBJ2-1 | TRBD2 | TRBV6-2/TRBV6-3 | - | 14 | CASSLAGGYNEQFF | TGTGCCAGCAGTTTAGCGGGGGGATACAATGAGCAGTTCTTC
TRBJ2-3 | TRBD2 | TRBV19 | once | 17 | CASNPGAKLAGTDTQYF | TGTGCCAGTAATCCGGGGGCGAAACTAGCGGGCACAGATACGCAGTATTTT
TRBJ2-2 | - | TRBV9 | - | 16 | CASSDPNLANTGELFF | TGTGCCAGCAGCGACCCCAATCTCGCGAACACCGGGGAGCTGTTTTTT
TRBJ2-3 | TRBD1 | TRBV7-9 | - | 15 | CASIKGQGITDTQYF | TGTGCCAGCATAAAGGGACAGGGGATCACAGATACGCAGTATTTT
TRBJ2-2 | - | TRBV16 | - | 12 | CASSQSKGELFF | TGTGCCAGCAGCCAATCGAAAGGGGAGCTGTTTTTT
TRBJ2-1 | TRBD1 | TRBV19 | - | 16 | CASSIAGQVWGNEQFF | TGTGCCAGTAGTATAGCGGGACAGGTTTGGGGCAATGAGCAGTTCTTC
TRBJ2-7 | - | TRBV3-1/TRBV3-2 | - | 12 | CASSQSHYEQYF | TGTGCCAGCAGCCAATCTCACTACGAGCAGTACTTC
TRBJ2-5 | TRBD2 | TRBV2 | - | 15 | CASSWTSGNSETQYF | TGTGCCAGCAGTTGGACTAGCGGGAACAGCGAGACCCAGTACTTC
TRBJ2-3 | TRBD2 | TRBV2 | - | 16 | CASSVYGSGVTDTQYF | TGTGCCAGCAGTGTTTATGGTAGCGGGGTAACAGATACGCAGTATTTT
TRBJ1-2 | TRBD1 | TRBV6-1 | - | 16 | CASSETGTGSFNGYTF | TGTGCCAGCAGTGAAACGGGGACAGGGTCTTTTAATGGCTACACCTTC
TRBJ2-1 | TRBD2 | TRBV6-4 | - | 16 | CASSATGTSGANEQFF | TGTGCCAGCAGTGCAACCGGGACTAGCGGAGCCAATGAGCAGTTCTTC
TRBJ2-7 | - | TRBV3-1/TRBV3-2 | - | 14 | CASLGVQSSYEQYF | TGTGCCAGCTTGGGGGTTCAGAGCTCCTACGAGCAGTACTTC
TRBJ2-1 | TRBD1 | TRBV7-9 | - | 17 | CASSLGTGLISYNEQFF | TGTGCCAGCAGCTTAGGGACAGGTCTGATCTCCTACAATGAGCAGTTCTTC
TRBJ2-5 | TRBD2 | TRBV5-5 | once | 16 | CASSQGLAGGQETQYF | TGTGCCAGCAGCCAAGGACTAGCGGGAGGACAAGAGACCCAGTACTTC
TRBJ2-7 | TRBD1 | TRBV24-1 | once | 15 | CATSTTNRGLIEQYF | TGTGCCACCAGTACTACCAACAGGGGGCTGATTGAGCAGTACTTC
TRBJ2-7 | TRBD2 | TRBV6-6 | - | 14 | CASSPAPGGVEQYF | TGTGCCAGCAGTCCCGCTCCCGGGGGGGTCGAGCAGTACTTC
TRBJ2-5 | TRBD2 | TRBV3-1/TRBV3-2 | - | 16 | CASSQTNLAGQETQYF | TGTGCCAGCAGCCAAACCAACCTAGCGGGGCAAGAGACCCAGTACTTC
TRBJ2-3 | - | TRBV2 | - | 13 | CASAVGGADTQYF | TGTGCCAGCGCAGTTGGGGGCGCAGATACGCAGTATTTT
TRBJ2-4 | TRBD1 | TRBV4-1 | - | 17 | CASSQDARGLAKNIQYF | TGCGCCAGCAGCCAAGATGCCAGGGGGCTAGCCAAAAACATTCAGTACTTC
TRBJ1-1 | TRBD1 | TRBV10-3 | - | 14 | CAISPNTGGEEAFF | TGTGCCATCAGTCCGAATACAGGGGGCGAGGAAGCTTTCTTT
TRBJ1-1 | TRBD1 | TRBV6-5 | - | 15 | CASSHWTGMNTEAFF | TGTGCCAGCTCGCATTGGACAGGGATGAACACTGAAGCTTTCTTT
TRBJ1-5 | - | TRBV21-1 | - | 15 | CASRGQGSRNQPQHF | TGTGCCAGCAGGGGACAGGGCTCCCGCAATCAGCCCCAGCATTTT
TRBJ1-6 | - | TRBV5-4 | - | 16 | CASSLGPGEINSPLHF | TGTGCCAGCAGCTTGGGACCGGGTGAGATTAATTCACCCCTCCACTTT
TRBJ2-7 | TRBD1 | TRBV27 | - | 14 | CASSFRTGSYEQYF | TGTGCCAGCAGTTTTAGGACAGGATCCTACGAGCAGTACTTC
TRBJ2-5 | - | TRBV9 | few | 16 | CASSVGSSSSQETQYF | TGTGCCAGCAGCGTAGGGTCGTCTTCATCGCAAGAGACCCAGTACTTC
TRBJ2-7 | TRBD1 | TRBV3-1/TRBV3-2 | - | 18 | CASSHINPQGAFSYEQYF | TGTGCCAGCAGCCACATTAACCCACAGGGGGCCTTCTCCTACGAGCAGTACTTC
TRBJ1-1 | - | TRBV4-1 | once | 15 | CASSPLGTMNTEAFF | TGCGCCAGCAGCCCTTTGGGGACGATGAACACTGAAGCTTTCTTT